What follows is one TCR beta chain and its context. Antigen specificity is unknown. The data were obtained in a study of CD8 T cell repertoires and HIV-1 epitope variants. Libraries were prepared by immunoSEQ multiplex PCR; TCRdb keeps only in-frame clonotypes and omits some of them. The sample includes approximately 7,400 clones, more than 55% of them seen just once. V lost 4 bases, J lost 3 bases, and 14 bases lay in between. The CDR3 contains 15 residues. Germline-derived CDR1 and CDR2 are SGHRS and YFSETQ. The chain employs TRBV5-1 and TRBJ1-5; TRBD1 might be the D (6 bases). This receptor was taken from a male donor with HIV. Sequencing was performed on cultured CD8+ T cells derived from PBMCs. CDR3 coding DNA: TGCGCCAGCAGCACCGAGGGGGGTCCCAATCAGCCCCAGCATTTT. Encoded protein: CASSTEGGPNQPQHF. Full variable domain (outside the CDR3, taken from reference TRBV5-1 and TRBJ1-5): KAGVTQTPRYLIKTRGQQVTLSCSPISGHRSVSWYQQTPGQGLQFLFEYFSETQRNKGNFPGRFSGRQFSNSRSEMNVSTLELGDSALYLCASSTEGGPNQPQHFGDGTRLSIL.